The T cell receptor beta chain described here comes from a study of cytotoxic CD8 clonotypes in ibrutinib-treated CLL. The method was immunoSEQ multiplex PCR; TCRdb's version includes in-frame clones alone and lacks a portion of them. Here the sample spans 130,000 to 150,000 clones, 85% to 95% being singletons. In germline, CDR1 is SGDLS, CDR2 YYNGEE. The V and J ends lost 0 bases and 5 bases respectively, with 17 bases between them. The CDR3 totals 16 residues. The sample here was PBMCs, taken after 12 months of ibrutinib treatment. The source is a human donor with chronic lymphocytic leukemia. The V call is TRBV9, the J call TRBJ1-2; the D gene is possibly TRBD1 (5 bases). CDR3 bases: TGTGCCAGCAGCGTAGACTATGGGGGAAATCGGTATGGCTACACCTTC. Residues: CASSVDYGGNRYGYTF.